A single sample gave rise to the 10 T cell receptor beta chains below, sequenced in a study of blood T cell repertoires in COVID-19. TCRdb's copy holds only in-frame clones and misses some; the assay was immunoSEQ multiplex PCR. The profile shows approximately 180,000 clones, more than 75% of them singletons. Input material: PBMCs or T cells enriched from blood (not recorded which). These TCRs come from a woman in her forties or fifties who had recovered from COVID-19.

The V and J genes are TRBV14 and TRBJ2-5, with 10 bases fitting TRBD2. J gave up 7 bases and V 1 base, and 12 bases lay outside the gene matches. The CDR3 is made up of 17 amino acids. Germline V gives CDR1 SGHDN, CDR2 FVKESK. CDR3 nucleotides: TGTGCCAGCAGCCAAGGACTAGCGGGTCCCCAGTCTTCGACCCAGTACTTC. As protein: CASSQGLAGPQSSTQYF.

The J gene is TRBJ2-2, the V gene TRBV7-9; 7 nucleotides agree with TRBD1. V was pared by 3 bases and J by 2 bases, with 12 bases of the junction left unmatched. CDR3 size: 18 residues. Germline values: CDR1 SEHNR, CDR2 FQNEAQ (reference sequence). CDR3: CASSFRGSRTVNTGELFF. CDR3 DNA sequence: TGTGCCAGCAGCTTCAGGGGGTCTAGGACGGTTAACACCGGGGAGCTGTTTTTT.

The rearrangement joins TRBV5-1 to TRBJ2-2; 7 bases are shared with TRBD1. The V gene's germline CDR1 is SGHRS and CDR2 YFSETQ. V was clipped by 4 bases and J by 5 bases; unmatched bases: 8. The CDR3 is made up of 15 amino acids. CDR3 in DNA: TGCGCCAGCAGCCTGGGACAGACTCGAACCGGGGAGCTGTTTTTT. Translated: CASSLGQTRTGELFF.

The rearrangement uses TRBV29-1 and TRBJ1-4, with 9 bases lining up with TRBD1. The V gene end was trimmed by 7 bases and the J gene end by 4 bases; junction bases not matched to a gene: 7. The germline V gene encodes CDR1 SQVTM and CDR2 ANQGSEA. The length of the CDR3 is 14 residues. CDR3 nucleotides: TGCAGCGCTGGGGACAGGGCGGATAATGAAAAACTGTTTTTT. This gives the protein CSAGDRADNEKLFF.

This chain joins TRBV19 and TRBJ2-3; D possibly corresponds to TRBD1 (6 bases). Germline assignment: CDR1 LNHDA and CDR2 SQIVND (reference sequence). V lost 6 bases and J lost 0, with 10 bases in between. The CDR3 consists of 14 residues. The CDR3 is CASRTDRSTDTQYF. CDR3 DNA sequence: TGTGCCAGTAGGACGGACAGAAGCACAGATACGCAGTATTTT.

The count of this clone is one. The chain links TRBV5-1 to TRBJ2-3; D may be TRBD2 (5 bases). Between the trimmed V and J ends, which lost 7 bases and 2 bases, there was a span of 14 bases. The CDR3 totals 14 residues. Per the germline V gene, CDR1 is SGHRS and CDR2 is YFSETQ. The CDR3 bases are TGCGCCAGCGGAGTAAGCGGAGTCACAGATACGCAGTATTTT. Protein sequence: CASGVSGVTDTQYF.

The chain carries TRBV11-2 and TRBJ1-4; the match to TRBD1 covers 8 bases. The CDR3 loop spans 20 amino acids. In germline, CDR1 is SGHAT, CDR2 FQNNGV. V shed 0 bases and J 0 bases; nucleotides not matched to a gene: 12. The CDR3 DNA sequence: TGTGCCAGCAGCTTAGATCTGGCAGGGGGCGTGAAAGCAACTAATGAAAAACTGTTTTTT. Encoded protein: CASSLDLAGGVKATNEKLFF.

V and J are TRBV9 and TRBJ1-1, with a weak D call TRBD1 (5 bases). Trimming cost V 3 bases and J 0 bases, with 9 bases left between them. The CDR3 loop spans 14 amino acids. CDR1 is SGDLS, CDR2 YYNGEE, per germline. CDR3 loop: CASSAGFLNTEAFF. For the CDR3, the DNA is TGTGCCAGCAGCGCAGGGTTCTTGAACACTGAAGCTTTCTTT.

The CDR3: CASRTVADSPLHF. The CDR3 DNA follows: TGTGCCAGTAGAACGGTTGCCGATTCACCCCTCCACTTT. The V gene is TRBV28, the J gene TRBJ1-6; D gene unclear. This CDR3 has 13 amino acids. Trimming pared 9 bases from V and 8 bases from J, leaving 14 bases between. CDR1 and CDR2 from the germline V gene are MDHEN and SYDVKM.

The gene calls are TRBV14 and TRBJ2-7, with 10 bases that match TRBD1. Germline trimming cut 5 bases from V and 2 bases from J; bases unmatched to any gene: 9. This CDR3 contains 16 residues. The V gene's germline CDR1 is SGHDN and CDR2 FVKESK. The CDR3 nucleotides read TGTGCCAGCAGCGCGTTGCCGGGACAGGGGACCTACGAGCAGTACTTC. This sequence encodes CASSALPGQGTYEQYF.